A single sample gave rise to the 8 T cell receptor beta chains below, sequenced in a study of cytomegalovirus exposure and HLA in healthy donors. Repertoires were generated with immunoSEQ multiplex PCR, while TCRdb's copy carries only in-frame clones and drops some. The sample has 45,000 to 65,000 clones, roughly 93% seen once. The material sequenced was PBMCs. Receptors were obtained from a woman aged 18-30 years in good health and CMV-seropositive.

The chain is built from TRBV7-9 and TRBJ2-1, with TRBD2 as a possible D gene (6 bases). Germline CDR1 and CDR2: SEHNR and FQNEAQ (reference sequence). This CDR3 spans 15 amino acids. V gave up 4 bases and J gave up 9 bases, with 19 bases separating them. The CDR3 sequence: CASSSQTSLGGEQFF. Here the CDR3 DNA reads TGTGCCAGCAGCTCCCAGACTAGTTTGGGAGGTGAGCAGTTCTTC.

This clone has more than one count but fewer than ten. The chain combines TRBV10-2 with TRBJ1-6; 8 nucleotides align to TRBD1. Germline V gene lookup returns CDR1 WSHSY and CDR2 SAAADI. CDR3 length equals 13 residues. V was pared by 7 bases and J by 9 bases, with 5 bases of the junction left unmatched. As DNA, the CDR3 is TGCGCCAGCACTGGACAGGGCGTTTCACCCCTCCACTTT. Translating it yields CASTGQGVSPLHF.

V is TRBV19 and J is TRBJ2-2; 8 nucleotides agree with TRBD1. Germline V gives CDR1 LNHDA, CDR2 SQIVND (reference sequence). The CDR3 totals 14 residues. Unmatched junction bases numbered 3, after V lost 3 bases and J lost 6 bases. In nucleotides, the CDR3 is TGTGCCAGTAGTATCCAGGGGGCGCCCGGGGAGCTGTTTTTT. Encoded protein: CASSIQGAPGELFF.

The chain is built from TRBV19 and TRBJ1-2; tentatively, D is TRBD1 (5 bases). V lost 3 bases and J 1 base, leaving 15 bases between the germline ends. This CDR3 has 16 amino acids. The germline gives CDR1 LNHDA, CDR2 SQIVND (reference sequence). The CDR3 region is CASSIISPGHNYGYTF. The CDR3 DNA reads TGTGCCAGTAGTATTATAAGTCCTGGACATAACTATGGCTACACCTTC.

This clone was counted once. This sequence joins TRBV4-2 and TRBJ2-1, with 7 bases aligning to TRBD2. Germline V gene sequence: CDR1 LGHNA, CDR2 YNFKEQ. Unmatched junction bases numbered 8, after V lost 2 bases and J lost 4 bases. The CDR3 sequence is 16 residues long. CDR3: CASSQRVRGGYNEQFF. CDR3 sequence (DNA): TGTGCCAGCAGCCAACGAGTACGCGGGGGTTACAATGAGCAGTTCTTC.

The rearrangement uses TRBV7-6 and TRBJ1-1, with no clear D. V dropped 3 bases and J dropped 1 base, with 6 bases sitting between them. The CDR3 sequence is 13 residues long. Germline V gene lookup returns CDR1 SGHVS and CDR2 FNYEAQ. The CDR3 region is CASSFTANTEAFF. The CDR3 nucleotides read TGTGCCAGCAGCTTTACAGCGAACACTGAAGCTTTCTTT. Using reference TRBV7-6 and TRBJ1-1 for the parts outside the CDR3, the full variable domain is GAGVSQSPRYKVTKRGQDVALRCDPISGHVSLYWYRQALGQGPEFLTYFNYEAQQDKSGLPNDRFSAERPEGSISTLTIQRTEQRDSAMYRCASSFTANTEAFFGQGTRLTVV.

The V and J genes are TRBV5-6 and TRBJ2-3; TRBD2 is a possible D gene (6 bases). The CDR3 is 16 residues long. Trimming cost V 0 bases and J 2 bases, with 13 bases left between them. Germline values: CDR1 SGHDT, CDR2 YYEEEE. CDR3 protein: CASSLVRGINTDTQYF. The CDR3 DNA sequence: TGTGCCAGCAGCTTGGTCCGGGGGATTAACACAGATACGCAGTATTTT.

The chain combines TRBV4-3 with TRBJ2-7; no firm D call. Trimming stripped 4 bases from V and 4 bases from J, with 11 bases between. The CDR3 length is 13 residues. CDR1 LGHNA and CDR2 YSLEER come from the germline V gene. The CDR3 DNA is TGCGCCAGCAGCCGTGGAGTGCAGTACGAGCAGTACTTC. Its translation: CASSRGVQYEQYF.